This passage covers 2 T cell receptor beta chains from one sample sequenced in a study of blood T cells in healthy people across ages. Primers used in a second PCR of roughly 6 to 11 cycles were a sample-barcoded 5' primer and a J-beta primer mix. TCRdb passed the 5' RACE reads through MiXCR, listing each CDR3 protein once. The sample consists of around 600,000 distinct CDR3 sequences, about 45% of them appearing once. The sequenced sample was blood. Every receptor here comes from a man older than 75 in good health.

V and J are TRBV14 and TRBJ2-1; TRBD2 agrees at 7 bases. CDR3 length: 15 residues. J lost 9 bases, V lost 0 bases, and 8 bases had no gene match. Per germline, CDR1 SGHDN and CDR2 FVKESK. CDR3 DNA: TGTGCCAGCAGCCAAGAAGGGAGGGTTTCGGGTGAGCAGTTCTTC. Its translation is CASSQEGRVSGEQFF.

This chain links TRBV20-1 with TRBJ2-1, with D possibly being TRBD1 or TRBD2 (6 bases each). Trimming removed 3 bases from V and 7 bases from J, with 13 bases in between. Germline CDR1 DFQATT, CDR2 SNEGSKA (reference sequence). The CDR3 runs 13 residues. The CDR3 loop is CSARVGGTNEQFF. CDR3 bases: TGCAGTGCTAGGGTGGGGGGCACTAATGAGCAGTTCTTC.